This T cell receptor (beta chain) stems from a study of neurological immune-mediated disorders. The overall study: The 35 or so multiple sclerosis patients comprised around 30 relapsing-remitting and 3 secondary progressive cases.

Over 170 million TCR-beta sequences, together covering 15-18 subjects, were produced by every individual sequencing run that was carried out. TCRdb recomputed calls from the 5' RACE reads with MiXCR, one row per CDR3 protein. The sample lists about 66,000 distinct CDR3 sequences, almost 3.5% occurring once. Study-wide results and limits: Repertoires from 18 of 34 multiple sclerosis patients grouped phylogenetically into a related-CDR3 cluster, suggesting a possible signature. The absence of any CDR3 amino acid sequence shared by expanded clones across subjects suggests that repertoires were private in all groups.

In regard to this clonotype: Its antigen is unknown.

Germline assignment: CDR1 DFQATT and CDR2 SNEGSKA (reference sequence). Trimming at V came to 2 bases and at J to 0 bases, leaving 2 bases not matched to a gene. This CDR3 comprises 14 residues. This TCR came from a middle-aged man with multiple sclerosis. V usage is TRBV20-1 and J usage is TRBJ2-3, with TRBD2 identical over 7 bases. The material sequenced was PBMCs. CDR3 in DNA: TGCAGTGCTAGACTAGCGGTGAGCACAGATACGCAGTATTTT. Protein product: CSARLAVSTDTQYF.